Sequencing of this T cell receptor beta chain was carried out in a study of shared T cell receptors in the human thymus. The CDR3 consists of 17 residues. The V and J ends lost 1 base and 3 bases respectively, with 19 bases between them. Germline-derived CDR1 and CDR2 are MGHRA and YSYEKL. TCRdb's table, derived via immunoSEQ multiplex PCR, lists solely in-frame clones and lacks some. The repertoire includes some 640,000 clones, around 87% of them detected once, and about 0.0094% sits in the top ten. These sequences were also reported in another study, on human thymus T cells.

This sequence joins TRBV4-1 and TRBJ2-7; TRBD2 is a possible D gene (7 bases). The source of this sequence is a boy younger than two with a congenital heart defect. Sequencing input: thymocytes. The CDR3 sequence is CASSQVGGAGSFYEQYF. As DNA, the CDR3 is TGCGCCAGCAGCCAAGTAGGGGGAGCGGGATCATTCTACGAGCAGTACTTC.